The 27 T cell receptor beta chains below come from one sample, sequenced in a study of blood T cell repertoires in COVID-19. Only in-frame clones appear in the TCRdb table, and some are missing; sequencing was by immunoSEQ multiplex PCR. Among hundreds of thousands of clones listed, around nine tenths were seen once. The sequencing input was peripheral blood. The receptors originated from a young woman with COVID-19, enrolled during active disease.

The genes are TRBV11-2 and TRBJ2-7, with 13 bases that match TRBD2. The germline CDR1 and CDR2 sequences are SGHAT and FQNNGV. The CDR3 length is 17 residues. V shed 5 bases, J shed 3 bases, and the junction held 10 bases outside the gene matches. The CDR3 bases are TGTGCCAGCAGCGCCGGGACTAGCGGGACTCTTCGCTACGAGCAGTACTTC. The encoded protein is CASSAGTSGTLRYEQYF.

This chain links TRBV27 with TRBJ2-2; the D gene is possibly TRBD2 (5 bases). Germline V gene sequence: CDR1 MNHEY, CDR2 SMNVEV (reference sequence). The CDR3 has 12 amino acids. V dropped 10 bases and J dropped 6 bases, with 12 bases sitting between them. The CDR3, as DNA: TGTGCCATCGCCCAGGACTCCGGGGAGCTGTTTTTT. Translation gives CAIAQDSGELFF.

This chain links TRBV4-3 with TRBJ2-7, with a possible D match to TRBD2 (5 bases). The CDR3 runs 15 residues. Trimming removed 0 bases at V and 7 bases at J, with 16 bases between. Germline values: CDR1 LGHNA, CDR2 YSLEER. The DNA for the CDR3 is TGCGCCAGCAGCCAAGAAGGAAATGCCCCGGGAGAGCAGTACTTC. Translating gives CASSQEGNAPGEQYF.

The J gene is TRBJ2-6, the V gene TRBV2; D is ambiguous. Germline V gene sequence: CDR1 SNHLY, CDR2 FYNNEI. The length of the CDR3 is 13 residues. The V gene lost 7 bases and the J gene lost 0 bases, with 4 bases spanning the gap. In nucleotides, the CDR3 is TGTGCCAGCACTCCCTCTGGGGCCAACGTCCTGACTTTC. Translation: CASTPSGANVLTF.

The count of this clone is one. V is TRBV5-6 and J is TRBJ1-1; perhaps TRBD1 as D (6 bases). Germline V gene lookup returns CDR1 SGHDT and CDR2 YYEEEE. CDR3 length equals 13 residues. V lost 0 bases to trimming and J lost 7 bases, with 10 bases between them. The CDR3 reads CASSLVRGYEAFF. CDR3 in DNA: TGTGCCAGCAGCTTGGTAAGGGGGTATGAAGCTTTCTTT.

The genes are TRBV9 and TRBJ2-5; the match to TRBD2 covers 8 bases. The trim removed 3 bases at V and 5 bases at J, leaving 6 bases unmatched. Germline CDR1 and CDR2: SGDLS and YYNGEE. This CDR3 comprises 14 residues. CDR3 residues: CASSASGSWETQYF. CDR3 DNA: TGTGCCAGCAGCGCGAGCGGGAGTTGGGAGACCCAGTACTTC.

The V gene is TRBV7-9, the J gene TRBJ2-7, with 10 bases lining up with TRBD2. Trimming took 5 bases from V and 5 from J; bases not matched to a gene: 9. The CDR3 runs 15 residues. CDR1 is SEHNR, CDR2 FQNEAQ, per germline (reference sequence). CDR3 region: CASSPPGLASHEQYF. CDR3 sequence (DNA): TGTGCCAGCAGCCCTCCGGGACTAGCGTCTCACGAGCAGTACTTC.

The chain uses TRBV19 and TRBJ1-6; unclear D gene. The germline gives CDR1 LNHDA, CDR2 SQIVND (reference sequence). The V end lost 1 base, the J end lost 8 bases, and 6 bases lay between the germline ends. The CDR3 is made up of 13 amino acids. CDR3 loop: CASSIGADSPLHF. CDR3 nucleotides: TGTGCCAGTAGTATAGGGGCAGATTCACCCCTCCACTTT.

This rearrangement joins TRBV27 to TRBJ2-6, with D uncertain. Trimming removed 6 bases at V and 0 bases at J, with 12 bases between. This CDR3 is built from 16 residues. Germline CDR1 reads MNHEY; CDR2 reads SMNVEV (reference sequence). The CDR3 DNA reads as TGTGCCAGCAGCTTTGGGCTTCTCTCTGGGGCCAACGTCCTGACTTTC. This translates into CASSFGLLSGANVLTF.

CDR3 amino acids: CAISGTNQPQHF. The CDR3 DNA sequence: TGTGCCATCAGTGGAACAAATCAGCCCCAGCATTTT. The V gene is TRBV10-3, the J gene TRBJ1-5; D not resolved. CDR1 and CDR2 from the germline V gene are ENHRY and SYGVKD. V was cut by 4 bases and J by 4 bases, with 5 bases left in between. This CDR3 comprises 12 residues.

The chain is built from TRBV2 and TRBJ1-1; D is unclear. Trimming stripped 3 bases from V and 5 bases from J, with 10 bases between. CDR3 size: 13 residues. CDR1 is SNHLY, CDR2 FYNNEI, per germline. The CDR3 sequence: CASSEELETEAFF. The CDR3 DNA reads as TGTGCCAGCAGTGAGGAACTGGAGACTGAAGCTTTCTTT. Drawing the rest from reference TRBV2 and TRBJ1-1, the complete variable domain is EPEVTQTPSHQVTQMGQEVILRCVPISNHLYFYWYRQILGQKVEFLVSFYNNEISEKSEIFDDQFSVERPDGSNFTLKIRSTKLEDSAMYFCASSEELETEAFFGQGTRLTVV.

V and J are TRBV28 and TRBJ1-4, with D perhaps TRBD1 (5 bases). The ends were cut back, 3 bases at V and 6 bases at J, with 11 bases in the middle. Germline V gene lookup returns CDR1 MDHEN and CDR2 SYDVKM. This CDR3 spans 14 amino acids. The CDR3 bases are TGTGCCAGCAGTTTGGGGACTCCATATGAAAAACTGTTTTTT. Its protein product is CASSLGTPYEKLFF. The variable domain in full, completed from reference TRBV28 and TRBJ1-4, reads DVKVTQSSRYLVKRTGEKVFLECVQDMDHENMFWYRQDPGLGLRLIYFSYDVKMKEKGDIPEGYSVSREKKERFSLILESASTNQTSMYLCASSLGTPYEKLFFGSGTQLSVL.

This chain links TRBV6-5 with TRBJ1-4; 10 positions agree with TRBD1. CDR1 and CDR2 from the germline V gene are MNHEY and SVGAGI. The CDR3 consists of 15 residues. V lost 0 bases and J lost 8; bases outside the gene matches: 3. CDR3 region: CASSYSTGGREKLFF. The CDR3 region has the DNA TGTGCCAGCAGTTACTCGACAGGGGGCCGGGAAAAACTGTTTTTT.

V usage is TRBV6-2 or TRBV6-3 and J usage is TRBJ2-7, with 12 bases fitting TRBD2. The CDR3 is made up of 15 amino acids. Germline-derived CDR1 and CDR2 are MNHEY and SVGEGT. The J segment lost 7 bases and the V segment lost 6 bases, leaving 10 bases of the junction unmatched. The CDR3 loop reads CASSQQTSGRREQYF. The CDR3 DNA sequence: TGTGCCAGCAGCCAACAGACTAGCGGGAGACGGGAGCAGTACTTC.

The chain joins TRBV29-1 to TRBJ2-1; 10 bases match TRBD2. Trimming cost V 5 bases and J 2 bases; bases outside gene matches: 9. This CDR3 region has 16 residues. Germline V gene sequence: CDR1 SQVTM, CDR2 ANQGSEA. The CDR3 DNA reads as TGCAGCGTTAAACAAGTAGCGGGAGGCGCCTACAATGAGCAGTTCTTC. Translation: CSVKQVAGGAYNEQFF.

The V call is TRBV4-2, the J call TRBJ2-7; 9 nucleotides match TRBD1. Looked up from germline, CDR1 is LGHNA and CDR2 is YNFKEQ. Unmatched junction bases numbered 5, after V lost 2 bases and J lost 3 bases. The CDR3 contains 15 residues. The CDR3 is CASSQSDRGFYEQYF. The CDR3 nucleotides read TGTGCCAGCAGCCAATCGGACAGGGGTTTCTACGAGCAGTACTTC.

The chain employs TRBV6-1 and TRBJ2-3; 7 bases line up with TRBD2. V trimming: 2 bases; J trimming: 9 bases; junction bases outside the gene matches: 17. The CDR3 runs 17 residues. CDR1 is MNHNS and CDR2 is SASEGT in the germline V gene. CDR3 DNA sequence: TGTGCCAGCAGTGAACTTATGTCGGGACTACCTAAGGACACGCAGTATTTT. It specifies CASSELMSGLPKDTQYF.

The chain joins TRBV27 to TRBJ2-7; a weak D match, TRBD2 (5 bases). Germline V gene lookup returns CDR1 MNHEY and CDR2 SMNVEV (reference sequence). This CDR3 region has 13 residues. V lost 3 bases and J lost 5, with 11 bases in between. The CDR3 DNA is TGTGCCAGCAGTTTCACTAGTCGAAACGAGCAGTACTTC. It specifies CASSFTSRNEQYF.

J is TRBJ1-4 and V is TRBV6-5, with 12 bases aligning to TRBD1. Germline CDR1 reads MNHEY; CDR2 reads SVGAGI. V dropped 5 bases and J dropped 8; count of bases not matched to a gene: 3. The CDR3 consists of 14 residues. Here the CDR3 DNA reads TGTGCCAGCAGTAGGGACAGGGGGCGGGAAAAACTGTTTTTT. Encoded protein: CASSRDRGREKLFF.

The V gene is TRBV27, the J gene TRBJ2-1; 9 bases agree with TRBD1. The CDR3 totals 16 residues. V was pared by 1 base and J by 6 bases, with 7 bases of the junction left unmatched. The germline CDR1 and CDR2 sequences are MNHEY and SMNVEV (reference sequence). The CDR3 loop is CASSLYTGGASNEQFF. The CDR3 nucleotides read TGTGCCAGCAGTTTATATACAGGGGGCGCGTCCAATGAGCAGTTCTTC.

This chain uses TRBV9 with TRBJ2-2; the D gene is possibly TRBD1 (7 bases). CDR1 SGDLS and CDR2 YYNGEE come from the germline V gene. This CDR3 comprises 14 residues. V was cut by 9 bases and J by 2 bases, with 14 bases left in between. Here the CDR3 DNA reads TGTGCCACAAGACAGGGAGGTAACACCGGGGAGCTGTTTTTT. This sequence encodes CATRQGGNTGELFF.

This clone came up once. The chain links TRBV4-3 to TRBJ2-1; TRBD2 aligns across 8 bases. The CDR3 has 17 residues. CDR1 is LGHNA and CDR2 is YSLEER in the germline V gene. V dropped 4 bases and J dropped 8; count of bases not matched to a gene: 16. This CDR3 is CASSRVTGAGAEDEQFF. The CDR3 DNA reads as TGCGCCAGCAGCCGAGTGACAGGAGCGGGAGCTGAGGATGAGCAGTTCTTC.

The chain recombines TRBV2 with TRBJ2-1; 13 nucleotides align to TRBD2. The V segment lost 6 bases and the J segment 7 bases; nucleotides outside the gene matches: 6. This CDR3 comprises 15 residues. Germline V gene sequence: CDR1 SNHLY, CDR2 FYNNEI. CDR3 amino acids: CASRLTSGRKNEQFF. Written as DNA, the CDR3 is TGTGCCAGCAGGTTGACTAGCGGGAGGAAAAATGAGCAGTTCTTC.

The chain employs TRBV21-1 and TRBJ2-7; TRBD2, the table's D call, was not compared with the DNA. TRBV21-1 is a recognized pseudogene. The CDR3 extends over 16 amino acids. The CDR3 here is CASSKGILARDYEQYF. The DNA for the CDR3 is TGTGCCAGCAGCAAAGGAATACTAGCGAGAGACTACGAGCAGTACTTC.

The chain uses TRBV28 and TRBJ2-1, with 13 nucleotides matching TRBD2. The CDR3 covers 15 residues. From germline, CDR1 is MDHEN and CDR2 SYDVKM. V shed 5 bases and J 8 bases; nucleotides not matched to a gene: 6. The CDR3 protein is CASSGGTSGTDEQFF. DNA of the CDR3: TGTGCCAGCAGTGGCGGGACTAGCGGGACCGATGAGCAGTTCTTC.

The chain is built from TRBV3-1 (or the pseudogene TRBV3-2) and TRBJ2-7, with a tentative D call TRBD1 (5 bases). The CDR3 consists of 14 residues. The V end was cut by 4 bases, the J end by 6 bases, with 16 bases between. The germline CDR1 and CDR2 sequences are LGHDT and YNNKEL (reference sequence). In nucleotides, the CDR3 is TGTGCCAGCAGCCCGGCGACAGTATATTTCGAGCAGTACTTC. It translates to CASSPATVYFEQYF.

This chain links TRBV4-1 with TRBJ1-5; TRBD1 agrees at 11 bases. V gave up 4 bases and J gave up 6 bases; unmatched junction bases: 11. CDR1 is MGHRA, CDR2 YSYEKL, per germline. This CDR3 spans 17 amino acids. CDR3 DNA sequence: TGCGCCAGCAGCCCCATTCTGGGACAGGGGGTTGTTCAGCCCCAGCATTTT. Translating gives CASSPILGQGVVQPQHF.